These 21 T cell receptor beta chains originate from one sample sequenced in a study of CD8+CD57+ T cells in acquired aplastic anemia. Genomic DNA was employed as the template in profiling TCR beta VDJ and CDR3. One entry per CDR3 protein results from TCRdb running MiXCR on the reads. The sample lists some 220,000 distinct CDR3 sequences, about 37% occurring once. Sequences were obtained from sorted CD4+, CD8+, or CD8+CD57+ T cells (not recorded which) from PBMCs. The receptors stem from a human donor in good health, serving as a control.

The chain links TRBV19 to TRBJ1-1, with D possibly being TRBD1 (5 bases). Trimming cost V 7 bases and J 5 bases, with 14 bases left between them. Looked up from germline, CDR1 is LNHDA and CDR2 is SQIVND (reference sequence). This CDR3 contains 13 residues. CDR3 loop: CASMASGGTEAFF. In DNA, the CDR3 is TGTGCCAGTATGGCAAGTGGGGGGACTGAAGCTTTCTTT. Full variable domain (remainder filled in from reference TRBV19 and TRBJ1-1): DGGITQSPKYLFRKEGQNVTLSCEQNLNHDAMYWYRQDPGQGLRLIYYSQIVNDFQKGDIAEGYSVSREKKESFPLTVTSAQKNPTAFYLCASMASGGTEAFFGQGTRLTVV.

This clonotype has just one count. A much larger clone is a single base away; this may be a read error. J is TRBJ2-7 and V is TRBV5-6; TRBD1 matches at 9 bases. CDR3 length: 14 amino acids. The germline V gene has CDR1 SGHDT and CDR2 YYEEEE. This CDR3 reads CPSSSGQGLREQYF. The CDR3 DNA is TGTCCCAGCAGCTCGGGACAGGGACTACGGGAGCAGTACTTC. Full variable domain (remainder filled in from reference TRBV5-6 and TRBJ2-7): DAGVTQSPTHLIKTRGQQVTLRCSPKSGHDTVSWYQQALGQGPQFIFQYYEEEERQRGNFPDRFSGHQFPNYSSELNVNALLLGDSALYLCPSSSGQGLREQYFGPGTRLTVT.

The sample holds many counts of this clonotype. The chain has TRBV15 and TRBJ2-5; D is ambiguous. The CDR3 sequence is 13 residues long. Germline loops: CDR1 LNHNV, CDR2 YYDKDF (reference sequence). V dropped 3 bases and J dropped 2 bases, with 7 bases sitting between them. The CDR3 here is CATSRSIQETQYF. The CDR3 nucleotides read TGTGCCACCAGCAGGTCCATACAAGAGACCCAGTACTTC.

This clonotype was counted ten times or more. V usage is TRBV20-1 and J usage is TRBJ1-2, with D perhaps matching TRBD1 (6 bases). This CDR3 spans 16 amino acids. Germline CDR1 reads DFQATT; CDR2 reads SNEGSKA (reference sequence). Trimming stripped 1 base from V and 4 bases from J, with 19 bases between. This chain's CDR3 is CSARVGNAGAAYGYTF. The CDR3 region has the DNA TGCAGTGCTAGAGTAGGGAATGCGGGGGCCGCCTATGGCTACACCTTC.

This clonotype was counted ten times or more. The V and J genes are TRBV5-5 and TRBJ1-2; no clear D gene. The CDR3 spans 12 residues. Trimming cost V 3 bases and J 8 bases, with 11 bases left between them. Germline V gene data show CDR1 as SGHKS and CDR2 as YYEKEE (reference sequence). The CDR3 bases are TGTGCCAGCAGCTCAGAGGCAGGAGGCTACACCTTC. The encoded protein is CASSSEAGGYTF.

This clonotype was detected ten times or more. V and J are TRBV14 and TRBJ1-1; D gene uncertain. The germline V and J ends were trimmed by 2 bases and 4 bases, with 11 bases remaining between them. In germline, CDR1 is SGHDN, CDR2 FVKESK. This CDR3 region has 14 residues. The CDR3 sequence is CASSQRVKSTEAFF. CDR3 bases: TGTGCCAGCAGCCAAAGAGTCAAGAGCACTGAAGCTTTCTTT.

The rearrangement uses TRBV3-1 and TRBJ2-1; tentative D call: TRBD1 (5 bases). The CDR3 consists of 13 residues. Germline CDR1 LGHDT, CDR2 YNNKEL (reference sequence). V gave up 2 bases and J gave up 10 bases, with 12 bases separating them. This CDR3 reads CASSQSQGREQFF. The CDR3 bases are TGTGCCAGCAGCCAATCCCAGGGCCGAGAGCAGTTCTTC.

This chain links TRBV20-1 with TRBJ2-7; 9 bases agree with TRBD1. The CDR3 is 14 amino acids. The V gene's germline CDR1 is DFQATT and CDR2 SNEGSKA (reference sequence). Losses at the gene ends were 1 base for V and 3 bases for J; bases not matched to a gene: 4. CDR3 nucleotide sequence: TGCAGTGCTAGAGTGGGACAGGGTTTCTACGAGCAGTACTTC. Translating gives CSARVGQGFYEQYF.

Many counts were recorded for this clonotype. The chain employs TRBV9 and TRBJ2-5; the D gene is possibly TRBD2 (5 bases). Trimming took 4 bases from V and 8 from J, leaving 12 bases between them. The CDR3 has 12 residues. From germline, CDR1 is SGDLS and CDR2 YYNGEE. In DNA, the CDR3 is TGTGCCAGCAGCCCCCCCCGGGGAACCCAGTACTTC. This gives the protein CASSPPRGTQYF. Using reference TRBV9 and TRBJ2-5 for the parts outside the CDR3, the full variable domain is DSGVTQTPKHLITATGQRVTLRCSPRSGDLSVYWYQQSLDQGLQFLIQYYNGEERAKGNILERFSAQQFPDLHSELNLSSLELGDSALYFCASSPPRGTQYFGPGTRLLVL.

This chain links TRBV5-1 with TRBJ2-1; TRBD2 matches at 16 bases. V trimming: 4 bases; J trimming: 7 bases; junction bases outside the gene matches: 8. Looked up from germline, CDR1 is SGHRS and CDR2 is YFSETQ. The CDR3 has 17 amino acids. In DNA form, the CDR3 reads TGCGCCAGCAGCGCAGGGACTAGCGGGGGGGCCGCAAATGAGCAGTTCTTC. Translation: CASSAGTSGGAANEQFF.

This clonotype was found many times. J is TRBJ2-1 and V is TRBV20-1; TRBD2 agrees at 8 bases. Germline values: CDR1 DFQATT, CDR2 SNEGSKA (reference sequence). Losses at the gene ends were 6 bases for V and 7 bases for J; bases not matched to a gene: 5. This CDR3 is built from 12 residues. The CDR3 nucleotides are TGCAGTGCACTGAGCGGGAGAAATGAGCAGTTCTTC. Encoded protein: CSALSGRNEQFF.

In this sample, this clonotype turned up a few times. V and J are TRBV7-2 and TRBJ1-3; D not certain. Germline CDR1 SGHTA, CDR2 FQGNSA. Between the trimmed V and J ends, which lost 5 bases and 4 bases, there was a span of 15 bases. CDR3 length: 15 amino acids. The CDR3 reads CASSAYFISGNTIYF. The CDR3 coding sequence is TGTGCCAGCAGCGCGTATTTTATCTCCGGAAACACCATATATTTT.

This clonotype was seen ten or more times. The rearrangement uses TRBV7-9 and TRBJ1-3; 10 bases map to TRBD1. The CDR3 has 16 amino acids. V lost 1 base, J lost 0 bases, and 0 bases stayed unmatched. Germline CDR1 reads SEHNR; CDR2 reads FQNEAQ (reference sequence). This CDR3 is CASSLGTGGSGNTIYF. CDR3 bases: TGTGCCAGCAGCTTAGGGACAGGGGGCTCTGGAAACACCATATATTTT.

This clonotype was found many times. This chain links TRBV20-1 with TRBJ1-2; TRBD1 matches 7 bases. Germline CDR1 DFQATT, CDR2 SNEGSKA (reference sequence). The CDR3 runs to 14 residues. Trimming cost V 4 bases and J 2 bases; bases outside gene matches: 7. As DNA, the CDR3 is TGCAGTGCTAATTCGCAGGGGGTAAACTATGGCTACACCTTC. Its translation is CSANSQGVNYGYTF.

Worth noting for this clonotype: A much more abundant neighbour one base away suggests this may be a read error. No conserved phenylalanine or tryptophan is present at the end of the CDR3, so a read error is the likely explanation. The rearrangement links TRBV7-2 to TRBJ1-1, with D hard to call. Between the trimmed V and J ends, which lost 3 bases and 0 bases, there was a span of 5 bases. Germline CDR1 is SGHTA and CDR2 is FQGNSA. The CDR3 length is 13 residues. In nucleotides, the CDR3 is TGTGCCAGCAGCTTGTGGGTGAACACTGAAGCTTTCTCT. Its translation is CASSLWVNTEAFS.

The chain has TRBV24-1 and TRBJ2-1; 10 nucleotides align to TRBD2. Germline V CDR1 and CDR2: KGHDR, SFDVKD. This CDR3 region has 16 residues. V was clipped by 4 bases and J by 5 bases; unmatched bases: 7. As DNA, the CDR3 is TGTGCCACCAGTGAGGACAGCGGGGGGGTTGACAATGAGCAGTTCTTC. Its protein product is CATSEDSGGVDNEQFF.

This chain joins TRBV25-1 and TRBJ2-7, with TRBD1 matching over 8 bases. The ends lost 5 bases at V and 1 base at J; junction bases unmatched: 13. The CDR3 spans 17 residues. In germline, CDR1 is MGHDK, CDR2 SYGVNS. Written as DNA, the CDR3 is TGTGCCAGCAGTACTCCTGACAGGGGAAGGGGTTCCTACGAGCAGTACTTC. It specifies CASSTPDRGRGSYEQYF.

This rearrangement joins TRBV2 to TRBJ1-2, with 11 bases matching TRBD1. The CDR3 totals 16 residues. Germline V CDR1 and CDR2: SNHLY, FYNNEI. The V and J ends lost 5 bases and 8 bases, in that order; junction bases with no gene match: 13. CDR3 loop: CASSRTGTGGVVGYTF. The CDR3 DNA is TGTGCCAGCAGTCGCACCGGGACAGGGGGAGTAGTAGGCTACACCTTC.

In regard to this clonotype: With a much larger clone just one base away, this may be a read error. This chain links TRBV6-5 with TRBJ1-5, with no clear D. CDR3 size: 13 residues. The V gene's germline CDR1 is MNHEY and CDR2 SVGAGI. V was shortened by 0 bases and J by 6 bases, with 6 bases between the two germline ends. The CDR3: CASSYSALQPQHF. Written as DNA, the CDR3 is TGTGCCAGCAGTTACTCCGCTCTTCAGCCCCAGCATTTT.

The chain combines TRBV2 with TRBJ2-5; weak D call: TRBD2 (7 bases). Germline lookup yields CDR1 SNHLY and CDR2 FYNNEI. This CDR3 contains 16 residues. The ends were cut back, 5 bases at V and 5 bases at J, with 21 bases in the middle. CDR3 residues: CASSSDRGAPVETQYF. CDR3 coding DNA: TGTGCCAGCAGTTCGGACCGGGGGGCGCCTGTGGAGACCCAGTACTTC.

About this clonotype itself: Since a much larger clone is just one base distant, this may be a read error. No conserved phenylalanine or tryptophan is present at the end of the CDR3, so a read error is the likely explanation. V usage is TRBV5-1 and J usage is TRBJ1-6; D is undetermined. V gave up 4 bases and J gave up 6 bases, with 11 bases separating them. The CDR3 is 14 amino acids. Germline V lookup: CDR1 SGHRS, CDR2 YFSETQ. The CDR3 DNA reads TGCGCCAGCAGCATGGACCGGGGTAATTCACCCCTCCACCTT. Its translation is CASSMDRGNSPLHL.